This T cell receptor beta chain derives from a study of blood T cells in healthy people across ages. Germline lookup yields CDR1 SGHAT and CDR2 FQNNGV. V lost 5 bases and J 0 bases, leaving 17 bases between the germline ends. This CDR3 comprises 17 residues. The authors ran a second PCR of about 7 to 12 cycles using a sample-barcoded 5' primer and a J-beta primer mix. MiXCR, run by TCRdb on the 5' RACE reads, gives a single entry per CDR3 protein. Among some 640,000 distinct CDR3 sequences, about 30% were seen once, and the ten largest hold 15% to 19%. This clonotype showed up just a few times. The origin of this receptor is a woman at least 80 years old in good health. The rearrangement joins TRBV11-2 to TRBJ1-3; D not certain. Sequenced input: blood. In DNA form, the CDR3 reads TGTGCCAGCAGCCGATTCGGTCTTATGGGCTCTGGAAACACCATATATTTT. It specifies CASSRFGLMGSGNTIYF.